The sample holds one count of the clone carrying this T cell receptor beta chain. Its antigen is still unknown. This entry comes from a study of cytomegalovirus exposure and HLA in healthy donors. General study findings and limits: The study listed 150 to 200 cytomegalovirus-associated TCR beta chains.

The PCR ran on 60 Vbeta and 13 Jbeta primers. Sequenced by immunoSEQ multiplex PCR; TCRdb stores in-frame clones only, minus some. The repertoire includes some 180,000 clones, roughly four fifths of them detected once, and under 2% sits in the top ten. V trimming: 4 bases; J trimming: 3 bases; junction bases outside the gene matches: 12. The germline V gene encodes CDR1 PRHDT and CDR2 FYEKMQ (reference sequence). The CDR3 spans 17 residues. This receptor was taken from a man aged 25-45 years in good health and CMV-seronegative. The chain is built from TRBV13 and TRBJ2-7; 10 bases line up with TRBD2. Material for sequencing was PBMCs. CDR3 in amino acids: CASSSRITSGVDYEQYF. The CDR3 coding sequence is TGTGCCAGCAGCTCCCGAATTACTAGCGGGGTAGACTACGAGCAGTACTTC.